This passage covers 23 T cell receptor beta chains from one sample sequenced in a study of blood T cell repertoires in COVID-19. Measured with immunoSEQ multiplex PCR; TCRdb has only the in-frame clones, and not every one. Counted here are approximately 270,000 clones, approximately 88% occurring once; the ten biggest clones make up under 8%. Sequencing used peripheral blood. The source of these receptors is a woman aged 25 to 39 with COVID-19, enrolled during active disease.

This chain uses TRBV11-2 with TRBJ2-2; D perhaps matches TRBD2 (6 bases). The CDR3 length is 14 residues. The germline V gene encodes CDR1 SGHAT and CDR2 FQNNGV. V was shortened by 5 bases and J by 2 bases, with 9 bases between the two germline ends. CDR3 loop: CASSQGTNTGELFF. CDR3 DNA sequence: TGTGCCAGCAGCCAAGGGACTAACACCGGGGAGCTGTTTTTT.

This clone was recorded once. The genes are TRBV12-3 or TRBV12-4 and TRBJ2-2, with D perhaps TRBD2 (5 bases). This CDR3 is 12 amino acids long. V was pared by 8 bases and J by 9 bases, with 13 bases between. The DNA for the CDR3 is TGTGCCAGCTGTGCGGAGGTCTGGGAGCTGTTTTTT. Protein sequence: CASCAEVWELFF.

The chain recombines TRBV6-5 with TRBJ1-3; unclear D gene. The CDR3 covers 15 residues. Trimming removed 5 bases from V and 0 bases from J, with 11 bases in between. CDR1 and CDR2 from the germline V gene are MNHEY and SVGAGI. As DNA, the CDR3 is TGTGCCAGCAGTCCCCGCGGGAGCTCTGGAAACACCATATATTTT. Encoded protein: CASSPRGSSGNTIYF.

The gene calls are TRBV28 and TRBJ2-3; D remains ambiguous. This CDR3 spans 11 amino acids. Per germline, CDR1 MDHEN and CDR2 SYDVKM. V lost 2 bases and J lost 5, with 2 bases in between. The CDR3 here is CASSLQDTQYF. The CDR3 DNA reads TGTGCCAGCAGTTTACAAGATACGCAGTATTTT.

V gene TRBV5-1 combines with J gene TRBJ1-3; 7 bases line up with TRBD1. In germline, CDR1 is SGHRS, CDR2 YFSETQ. The CDR3 is 14 amino acids. The J segment lost 3 bases and the V segment lost 4 bases, leaving 4 bases of the junction unmatched. CDR3 region: CASSQGGDGNTIYF. The CDR3, as DNA: TGCGCCAGCAGCCAGGGGGGTGATGGAAACACCATATATTTT. Together with reference TRBV5-1 and TRBJ1-3, the CDR3 gives the full variable domain: KAGVTQTPRYLIKTRGQQVTLSCSPISGHRSVSWYQQTPGQGLQFLFEYFSETQRNKGNFPGRFSGRQFSNSRSEMNVSTLELGDSALYLCASSQGGDGNTIYFGEGSWLTVV.

The chain combines TRBV5-1 with TRBJ1-1, with D possibly matching TRBD1 (5 bases). The V gene lost 1 base and the J gene lost 4 bases, with 11 bases spanning the gap. Germline V gives CDR1 SGHRS, CDR2 YFSETQ. The CDR3 spans 14 residues. The CDR3 spells CASSLQGVTTEAFF. In nucleotides, the CDR3 is TGCGCCAGCAGCTTGCAGGGTGTAACCACTGAAGCTTTCTTT. The whole variable domain, filled in from reference TRBV5-1 and TRBJ1-1, reads KAGVTQTPRYLIKTRGQQVTLSCSPISGHRSVSWYQQTPGQGLQFLFEYFSETQRNKGNFPGRFSGRQFSNSRSEMNVSTLELGDSALYLCASSLQGVTTEAFFGQGTRLTVV.

V gene TRBV30 combines with J gene TRBJ2-3; D is unclear. The CDR3 extends over 12 amino acids. The germline V gene has CDR1 GTSNPN and CDR2 SVGIG (reference sequence). V was shortened by 1 base and J by 5 bases, with 7 bases between the two germline ends. The CDR3 sequence is CAWSGAIDTQYF. Here the CDR3 DNA reads TGTGCCTGGAGTGGGGCAATAGATACGCAGTATTTT.

The gene calls are TRBV18 and TRBJ1-5; D perhaps matches TRBD1 (5 bases). With 1 base removed from V and 0 bases from J, the gap between germline ends came to 10 bases. Per the germline V gene, CDR1 is KGHSH and CDR2 is LQKENI. This CDR3 contains 16 residues. In nucleotides, the CDR3 is TGTGCCAGCTCACCACTGGGAGGGACTAGCAATCAGCCCCAGCATTTT. Translating gives CASSPLGGTSNQPQHF.

This clone was observed once. This chain joins TRBV6-5 and TRBJ2-3; 7 nucleotides align to TRBD1. The CDR3 is 15 residues long. Unmatched junction bases numbered 12, after V lost 10 bases and J lost 2 bases. Germline V gene data show CDR1 as MNHEY and CDR2 as SVGAGI. CDR3 sequence reads: CATKTWDSYTDTQYF. The CDR3 DNA follows: TGTGCCACGAAGACCTGGGACAGTTACACAGATACGCAGTATTTT.

The CDR3 region is CASSIQGRLGYTF. The CDR3 DNA is TGTGCCAGCAGCATTCAGGGGAGACTAGGCTACACCTTC. The chain joins TRBV28 to TRBJ1-2; TRBD1 might be the D (6 bases). Trimming shortened V by 6 bases and J by 8 bases, and 16 bases separated the two germline ends. This CDR3 has 13 amino acids. CDR1 is MDHEN, CDR2 SYDVKM, per germline.

The V call is TRBV10-3, the J call TRBJ2-7, with TRBD2 identical over 8 bases. The V gene end was trimmed by 3 bases and the J gene end by 3 bases; junction bases not matched to a gene: 7. Germline CDR1 ENHRY, CDR2 SYGVKD. The CDR3 length is 15 residues. CDR3: CAISEGAGVNYEQYF. The CDR3 nucleotides read TGTGCCATCAGTGAAGGAGCGGGAGTTAACTACGAGCAGTACTTC.

This clone was recorded only once. The V and J genes are TRBV10-3 and TRBJ2-7, with 7 bases fitting TRBD1. CDR3 length: 12 residues. Trimming removed 10 bases from V and 1 base from J; junction bases left unmatched: 4. Germline-derived CDR1 and CDR2 are ENHRY and SYGVKD. The CDR3 loop reads CATGTESYEQYF. CDR3 nucleotide sequence: TGTGCCACCGGGACAGAATCCTACGAGCAGTACTTC.

This clone has only one observation. This chain links TRBV5-1 with TRBJ2-3, with TRBD2 matching 8 bases. The V and J ends lost 6 bases and 4 bases, in that order; junction bases with no gene match: 10. Germline V lookup: CDR1 SGHRS, CDR2 YFSETQ. CDR3 length: 15 residues. In DNA form, the CDR3 reads TGCGCCAGCACGTTGTCGGGACTAGTGGCAGATACGCAGTATTTT. Translated, it gives CASTLSGLVADTQYF.

In nucleotides, the CDR3 is TGTGCCAGCAGGGTTGGACAGGGGGCTTCTGATACGCAGTATTTT. Its translation is CASRVGQGASDTQYF. V is TRBV6-5 and J is TRBJ2-3, with TRBD1 matching over 11 bases. This CDR3 has 15 amino acids. Per the germline V gene, CDR1 is MNHEY and CDR2 is SVGAGI. V gave up 6 bases and J gave up 6 bases; unmatched junction bases: 8.

The chain has TRBV10-3 and TRBJ2-2; D is perhaps TRBD2 (5 bases). The germline V gene has CDR1 ENHRY and CDR2 SYGVKD. V shed 9 bases and J shed 2 bases, with 16 bases lying between them. CDR3 size: 15 residues. Here the CDR3 DNA reads TGTGCCATAAGTACTAGAGGGATTAACACCGGGGAGCTGTTTTTT. The encoded protein is CAISTRGINTGELFF.

CDR3 sequence reads: CASSPGGSGYEQYF. The CDR3 coding sequence is TGTGCCAGCAGCCCAGGGGGATCAGGCTACGAGCAGTACTTC. The V gene is TRBV7-6, the J gene TRBJ2-7; 7 positions agree with TRBD1. The CDR3 has 14 amino acids. Per germline, CDR1 SGHVS and CDR2 FNYEAQ. The V gene end was trimmed by 5 bases and the J gene end by 3 bases; junction bases not matched to a gene: 7.

The chain links TRBV15 to TRBJ2-5, with a tentative D call TRBD1 (5 bases). This CDR3 is 17 amino acids long. The V gene lost 0 bases and the J gene lost 0 bases, with 14 bases spanning the gap. Germline V lookup: CDR1 LNHNV, CDR2 YYDKDF (reference sequence). As DNA, the CDR3 is TGTGCCACCAGCAGAGATGGGGTTGGACACAACCAAGAGACCCAGTACTTC. This translates into CATSRDGVGHNQETQYF.

This chain joins TRBV6-4 and TRBJ2-7, with a possible D match to TRBD1 (6 bases). Germline assignment: CDR1 MRHNA and CDR2 SNTAGT. This CDR3 contains 17 residues. Trimming took 2 bases from V and 3 from J, leaving 20 bases between them. This chain's CDR3 is CASSDTETGPKNYEQYF. The CDR3 region has the DNA TGTGCCAGCAGTGACACCGAGACAGGCCCGAAAAACTACGAGCAGTACTTC.

This clone has just a few counts. The V gene is TRBV6-4, the J gene TRBJ2-7, with D possibly matching TRBD1 (6 bases). This CDR3 has 16 residues. Trimming took off 3 bases at V and 3 bases at J, with 18 bases between the two ends. CDR1 is MRHNA and CDR2 is SNTAGT in the germline V gene. This CDR3 is CASSELITGTLYEQYV. The CDR3 bases are TGTGCCAGCAGTGAGCTTATTACCGGGACACTCTACGAGCAGTACGTC.

V is TRBV4-3 and J is TRBJ1-2; D might be TRBD1 (6 bases). Trimming stripped 3 bases from V and 4 bases from J, with 24 bases between. Germline values: CDR1 LGHNA, CDR2 YSLEER. This CDR3 has 18 residues. CDR3 DNA sequence: TGCGCCAGCAGCCAGCGATTGGGGGTGGCAGGGGCCGTCTATGGCTACACCTTC. It yields the protein CASSQRLGVAGAVYGYTF.

This chain joins TRBV5-5 and TRBJ2-1, with a tentative D call TRBD1 (5 bases). The CDR3 sequence is 14 residues long. V lost 0 bases, J lost 5 bases, and 9 bases lay in between. In germline, CDR1 is SGHKS, CDR2 YYEKEE (reference sequence). The chain's CDR3 is CASSLAGWDNEQFF. The CDR3 nucleotides are TGTGCCAGCAGCTTGGCAGGGTGGGACAATGAGCAGTTCTTC.

CDR3 region: CASSPISGGFSYEQYF. In nucleotides, the CDR3 is TGTGCCAGCAGCCCCATTAGCGGGGGATTCTCCTACGAGCAGTACTTC. V usage is TRBV7-6 and J usage is TRBJ2-7; 9 nucleotides align to TRBD2. Trimming removed 5 bases from V and 0 bases from J; junction bases left unmatched: 8. Germline V gene data show CDR1 as SGHVS and CDR2 as FNYEAQ. The CDR3 loop spans 16 amino acids. The whole variable domain, filled in from reference TRBV7-6 and TRBJ2-7, reads GAGVSQSPRYKVTKRGQDVALRCDPISGHVSLYWYRQALGQGPEFLTYFNYEAQQDKSGLPNDRFSAERPEGSISTLTIQRTEQRDSAMYRCASSPISGGFSYEQYFGPGTRLTVT.

The V call is TRBV6-5, the J call TRBJ2-2, with TRBD1 identical over 9 bases. The V segment lost 3 bases and the J segment 0 bases; nucleotides outside the gene matches: 2. The CDR3 is made up of 16 amino acids. The germline gives CDR1 MNHEY, CDR2 SVGAGI. CDR3 nucleotide sequence: TGTGCCAGCAGTTATTACAGGGGGCCGAACACCGGGGAGCTGTTTTTT. This gives the protein CASSYYRGPNTGELFF.